Given below is one T cell receptor (beta chain) in context. Its target is unknown. The CDR3 runs to 16 residues. V lost 1 base, J lost 0 bases, and 6 bases stayed unmatched. Germline loops: CDR1 SGHTA, CDR2 FQGNSA. This specimen comes from a study of chemoradiotherapy in HPV16-positive cancers. Study in general: Functional T-cell assays on a couple of HPV16-positive patients' cells defined candidate HPV-specific clones and common TCR motifs. Study-level results: Candidate HPV-specific clones and E7-related TCR motifs grew in tumor during treatment.

TCRdb's table, derived via immunoSEQ multiplex PCR, lists solely in-frame clones and lacks some. The sample contains 2,300 or so clones, 70% to 90% of which appear only once. This material consisted of tumor tissue, taken from a patient who underwent chemoradiotherapy. The receptor comes from a human donor with HPV-associated anogenital cancer. This chain uses TRBV7-2 with TRBJ2-7, with 7 bases fitting TRBD1. The CDR3 spells CASSLGLGQTSYEQYF. In DNA form, the CDR3 reads TGTGCCAGCAGCTTAGGTCTGGGACAGACCTCCTACGAGCAGTACTTC. The variable domain in full, completed from reference TRBV7-2 and TRBJ2-7, reads GAGVSQSPSNKVTEKGKDVELRCDPISGHTALYWYRQSLGQGLEFLIYFQGNSAPDKSGLPSDRFSAERTGGSVSTLTIQRTQQEDSAVYLCASSLGLGQTSYEQYFGPGTRLTVT.